The sequence of this T cell receptor (beta chain) was determined in a study of vaccination and CD4 T cells after COVID-19. Overall study: The post-COVID samples were taken a median approximately 100 days after diagnosis, anywhere from 35 to 161.

With V trimmed by 6 bases and J by 6 bases, 4 bases remained unmatched. CDR1 SNHLY and CDR2 FYNNEI come from the germline V gene. The CDR3 has 12 amino acids. Treatment here: roughly 10-day PBMC culture with coronavirus spike peptide pools or control peptides (ViraFEST assay). With the Oncomine TCR Beta short-read assay, DNA from cultured CD4+ T cells was sequenced. From the PCR reads, TCRdb called clonotypes with MiXCR, one entry per CDR3 protein. The sample shows 15,000 to 20,000 distinct CDR3 sequences, 55% to 70% of them seen only once. This clonotype showed up just a few times. Antigen unknown. The V gene is TRBV2, the J gene TRBJ2-7, with TRBD1 matching over 8 bases. The material sequenced was CD4+ T cells from blood, cultured in vitro, taken after SARS-CoV-2 vaccination. This clonotype was sampled from a human donor who had recovered from COVID-19. Here the CDR3 DNA reads TGTGCCAGCAGGGGAGACAGGGGCGAGCAGTACTTC. Translated: CASRGDRGEQYF.